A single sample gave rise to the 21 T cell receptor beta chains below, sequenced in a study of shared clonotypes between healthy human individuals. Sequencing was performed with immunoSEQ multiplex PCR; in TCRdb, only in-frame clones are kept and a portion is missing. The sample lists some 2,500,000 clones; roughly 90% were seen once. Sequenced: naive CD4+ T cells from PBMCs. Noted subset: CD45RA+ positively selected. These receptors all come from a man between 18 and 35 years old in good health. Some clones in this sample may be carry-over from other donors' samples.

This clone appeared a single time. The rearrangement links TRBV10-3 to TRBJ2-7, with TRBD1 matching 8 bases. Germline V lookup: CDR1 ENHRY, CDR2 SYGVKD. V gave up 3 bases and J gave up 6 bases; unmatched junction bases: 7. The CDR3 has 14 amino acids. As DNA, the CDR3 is TGTGCCATCAGTGATTCCGGACAGGGAGGCGAGCAGTACTTC. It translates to CAISDSGQGGEQYF.

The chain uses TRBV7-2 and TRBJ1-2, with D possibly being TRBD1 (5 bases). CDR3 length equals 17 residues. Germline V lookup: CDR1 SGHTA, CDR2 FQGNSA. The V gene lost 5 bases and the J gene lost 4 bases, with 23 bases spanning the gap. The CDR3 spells CASSPWDGEVWVYGYTF. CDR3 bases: TGTGCCAGCAGCCCATGGGACGGCGAGGTTTGGGTCTATGGCTACACCTTC.

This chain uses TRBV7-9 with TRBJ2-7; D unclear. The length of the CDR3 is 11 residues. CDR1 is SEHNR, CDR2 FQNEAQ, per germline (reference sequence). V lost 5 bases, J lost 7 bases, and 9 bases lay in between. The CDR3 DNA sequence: TGTGCCAGCAGCACCTATGGTGAGCAGTACTTC. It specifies CASSTYGEQYF.

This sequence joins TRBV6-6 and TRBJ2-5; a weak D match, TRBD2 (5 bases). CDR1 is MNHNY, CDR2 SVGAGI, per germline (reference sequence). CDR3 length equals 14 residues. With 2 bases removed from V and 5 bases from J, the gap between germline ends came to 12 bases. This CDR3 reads CASSYSREWETQYF. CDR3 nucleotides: TGTGCCAGCAGTTACAGCCGGGAATGGGAGACCCAGTACTTC.

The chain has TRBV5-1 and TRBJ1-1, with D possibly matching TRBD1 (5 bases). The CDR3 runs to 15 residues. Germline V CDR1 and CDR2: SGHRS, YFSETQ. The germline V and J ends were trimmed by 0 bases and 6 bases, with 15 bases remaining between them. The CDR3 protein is CASSLGGPGIAEAFF. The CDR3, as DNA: TGCGCCAGCAGCTTGGGGGGCCCGGGAATCGCTGAAGCTTTCTTT.

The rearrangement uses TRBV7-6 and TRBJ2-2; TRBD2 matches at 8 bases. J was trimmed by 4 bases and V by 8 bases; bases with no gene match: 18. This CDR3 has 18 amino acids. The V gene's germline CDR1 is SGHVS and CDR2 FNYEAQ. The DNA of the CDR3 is TGTGCCAGCCGGAAATTAGGGGGTAGCGGGATCGGCACCGGGGAGCTGTTTTTT. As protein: CASRKLGGSGIGTGELFF. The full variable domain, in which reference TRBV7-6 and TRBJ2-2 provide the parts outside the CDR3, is GAGVSQSPRYKVTKRGQDVALRCDPISGHVSLYWYRQALGQGPEFLTYFNYEAQQDKSGLPNDRFSAERPEGSISTLTIQRTEQRDSAMYRCASRKLGGSGIGTGELFFGEGSRLTVL.

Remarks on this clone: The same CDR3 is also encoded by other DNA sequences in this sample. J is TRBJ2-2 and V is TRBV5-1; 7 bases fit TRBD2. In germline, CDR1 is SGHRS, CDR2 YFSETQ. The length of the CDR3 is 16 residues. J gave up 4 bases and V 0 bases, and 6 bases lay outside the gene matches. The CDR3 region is CASSLARGESTGELFF. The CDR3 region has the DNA TGCGCCAGCAGCTTGGCCCGGGGGGAATCCACCGGGGAGCTGTTTTTT. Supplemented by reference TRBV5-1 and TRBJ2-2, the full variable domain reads KAGVTQTPRYLIKTRGQQVTLSCSPISGHRSVSWYQQTPGQGLQFLFEYFSETQRNKGNFPGRFSGRQFSNSRSEMNVSTLELGDSALYLCASSLARGESTGELFFGEGSRLTVL.

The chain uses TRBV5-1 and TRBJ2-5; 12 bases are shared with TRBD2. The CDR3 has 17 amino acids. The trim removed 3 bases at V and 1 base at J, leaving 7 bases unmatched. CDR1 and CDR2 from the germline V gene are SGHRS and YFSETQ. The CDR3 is CASSSTTSGRSQETQYF. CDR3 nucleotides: TGCGCCAGCAGCTCTACCACTAGCGGGAGGTCCCAAGAGACCCAGTACTTC.

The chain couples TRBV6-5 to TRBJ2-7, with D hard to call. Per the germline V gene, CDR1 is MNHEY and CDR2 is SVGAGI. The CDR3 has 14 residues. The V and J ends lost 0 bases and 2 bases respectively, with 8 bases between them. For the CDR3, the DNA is TGTGCCAGCAGTTACTCGACGACCACCTACGAGCAGTACTTC. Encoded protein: CASSYSTTTYEQYF.

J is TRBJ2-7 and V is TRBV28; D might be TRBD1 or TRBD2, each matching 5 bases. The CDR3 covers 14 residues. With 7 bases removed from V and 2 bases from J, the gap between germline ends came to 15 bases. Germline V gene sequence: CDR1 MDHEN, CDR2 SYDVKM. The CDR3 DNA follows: TGTGCCAGCATCCCCGGGACGGCCACCTACGAGCAGTACTTC. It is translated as CASIPGTATYEQYF.

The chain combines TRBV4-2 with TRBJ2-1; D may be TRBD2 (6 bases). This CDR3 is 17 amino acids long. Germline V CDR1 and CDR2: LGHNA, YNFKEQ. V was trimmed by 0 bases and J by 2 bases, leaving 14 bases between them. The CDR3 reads CASSQEEGLQAYNEQFF. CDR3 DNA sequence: TGTGCCAGCAGCCAAGAGGAGGGGTTACAGGCCTACAATGAGCAGTTCTTC.

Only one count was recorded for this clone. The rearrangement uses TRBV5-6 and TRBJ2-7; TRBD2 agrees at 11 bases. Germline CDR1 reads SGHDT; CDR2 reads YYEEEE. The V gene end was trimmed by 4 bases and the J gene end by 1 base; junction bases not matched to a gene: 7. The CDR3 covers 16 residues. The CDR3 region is CASSRIRTSGSYEQYF. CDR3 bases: TGTGCCAGCAGCCGCATCAGGACTAGCGGGTCCTACGAGCAGTACTTC.

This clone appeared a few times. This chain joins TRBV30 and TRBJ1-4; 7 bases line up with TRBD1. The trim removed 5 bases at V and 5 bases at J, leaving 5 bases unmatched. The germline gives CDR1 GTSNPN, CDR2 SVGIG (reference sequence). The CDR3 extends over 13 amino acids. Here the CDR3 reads CAWEGQENEKLFF. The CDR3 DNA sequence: TGTGCCTGGGAAGGACAGGAGAATGAAAAACTGTTTTTT.

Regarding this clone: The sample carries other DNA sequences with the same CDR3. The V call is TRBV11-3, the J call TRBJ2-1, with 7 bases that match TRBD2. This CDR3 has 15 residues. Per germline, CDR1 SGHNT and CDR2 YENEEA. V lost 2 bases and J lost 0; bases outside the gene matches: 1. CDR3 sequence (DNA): TGTGCCAGCAGCTTACGCGGGAGCTCCTACAATGAGCAGTTCTTC. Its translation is CASSLRGSSYNEQFF.

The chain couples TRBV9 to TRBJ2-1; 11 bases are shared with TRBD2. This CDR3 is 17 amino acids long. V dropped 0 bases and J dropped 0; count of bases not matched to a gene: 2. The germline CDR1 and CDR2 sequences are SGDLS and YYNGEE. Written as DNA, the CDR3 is TGTGCCAGCAGCGTAGGACTAGCGGGAAACTCCTACAATGAGCAGTTCTTC. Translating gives CASSVGLAGNSYNEQFF.

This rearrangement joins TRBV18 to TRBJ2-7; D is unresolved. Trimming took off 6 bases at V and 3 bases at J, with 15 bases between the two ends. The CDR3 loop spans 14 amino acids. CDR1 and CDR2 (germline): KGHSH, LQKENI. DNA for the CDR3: TGTGCCAGCTCCCACGGACGCCAACTCTACGAGCAGTACTTC. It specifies CASSHGRQLYEQYF.

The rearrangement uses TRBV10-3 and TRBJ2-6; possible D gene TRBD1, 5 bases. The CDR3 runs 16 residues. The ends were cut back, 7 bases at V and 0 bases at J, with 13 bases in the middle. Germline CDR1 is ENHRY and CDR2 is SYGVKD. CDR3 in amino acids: CAITAQGYSGANVLTF. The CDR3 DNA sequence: TGTGCCATCACCGCCCAGGGATACTCTGGGGCCAACGTCCTGACTTTC.

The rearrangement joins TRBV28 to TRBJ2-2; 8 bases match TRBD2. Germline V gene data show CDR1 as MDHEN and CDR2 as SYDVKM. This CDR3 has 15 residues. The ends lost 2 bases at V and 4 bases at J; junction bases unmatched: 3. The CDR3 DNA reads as TGTGCCAGCAGTTTAAAGCTAGCGGGCACCGGGGAGCTGTTTTTT. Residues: CASSLKLAGTGELFF.

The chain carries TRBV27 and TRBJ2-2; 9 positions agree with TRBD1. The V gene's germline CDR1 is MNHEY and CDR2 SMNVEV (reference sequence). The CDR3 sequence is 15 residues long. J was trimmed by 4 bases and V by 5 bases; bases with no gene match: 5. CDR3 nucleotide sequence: TGTGCCAGCAGTCGGGACAGGGTGGGCACCGGGGAGCTGTTTTTT. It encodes CASSRDRVGTGELFF.

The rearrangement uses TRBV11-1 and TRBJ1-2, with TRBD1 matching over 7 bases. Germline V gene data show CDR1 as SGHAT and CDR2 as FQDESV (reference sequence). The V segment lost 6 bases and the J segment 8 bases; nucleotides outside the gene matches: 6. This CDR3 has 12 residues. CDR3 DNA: TGTGCCAGCAGAACAGGGGCTGGCGGCTACACCTTC. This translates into CASRTGAGGYTF.

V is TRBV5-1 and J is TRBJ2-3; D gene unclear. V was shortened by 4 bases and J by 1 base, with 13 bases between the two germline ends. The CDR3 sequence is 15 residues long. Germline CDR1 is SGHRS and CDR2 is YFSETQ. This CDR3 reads CASSPRHFGTDTQYF. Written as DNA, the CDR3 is TGCGCCAGCAGCCCGAGGCATTTTGGCACAGATACGCAGTATTTT.